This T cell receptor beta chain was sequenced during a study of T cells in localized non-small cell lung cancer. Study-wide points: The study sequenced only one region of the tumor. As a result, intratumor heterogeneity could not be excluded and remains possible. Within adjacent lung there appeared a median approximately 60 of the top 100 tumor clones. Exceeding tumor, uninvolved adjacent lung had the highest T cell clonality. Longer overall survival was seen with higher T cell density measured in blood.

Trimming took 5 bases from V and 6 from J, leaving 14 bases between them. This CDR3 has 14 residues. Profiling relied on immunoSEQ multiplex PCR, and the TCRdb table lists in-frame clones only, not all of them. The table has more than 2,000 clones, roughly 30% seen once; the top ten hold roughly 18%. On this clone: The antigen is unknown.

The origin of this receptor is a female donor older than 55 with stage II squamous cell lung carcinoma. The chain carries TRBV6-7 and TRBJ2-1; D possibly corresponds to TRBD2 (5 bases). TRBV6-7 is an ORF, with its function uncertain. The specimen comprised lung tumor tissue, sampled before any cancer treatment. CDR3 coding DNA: TGTGCCAGCAGTGGATGGCCTCGGGGCAATGAGCAGTTCTTC. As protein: CASSGWPRGNEQFF.